The rows below give T cell receptor beta chains drawn from one sample of a study of T cells after yellow fever vaccination. One entry per CDR3 protein results from TCRdb running MiXCR on the 5' RACE reads. The sample contains roughly 150,000 distinct CDR3 sequences, 7.7% of which appear only once. This specimen consisted of CD4+ T cells sorted from PBMCs, obtained 5 days after the yellow fever booster vaccination. Source of these receptors: a young man who received the YFV17D yellow fever vaccine. CDR3s include the opening cysteine and the closing phenylalanine or tryptophan. The order of the fields is V gene, D gene, clone size, J gene, CDR3 protein, CDR3 DNA. A D gene is named only where the DNA matches it firmly. Some rows have no size entry. The others give once, few or many, or a class for an expanded clone.

TRBV5-1	NA	many	TRBJ1-4	CASSWGRTSTNEKLFF	TGCGCCAGCAGCTGGGGGCGGACATCAACTAATGAAAAACTGTTTTTT
TRBV20-1	NA	NA	TRBJ1-2	CSASRAPTDVYGYTF	TGCAGTGCTAGTAGAGCCCCCACCGATGTCTATGGCTACACCTTC
TRBV3-1	NA	many	TRBJ2-1	CASSQRSGEQFF	TGTGCCAGCAGCCAACGGTCAGGTGAGCAGTTCTTC
TRBV12-3/TRBV12-4	NA	many	TRBJ2-3	CASRQVATDTQYF	TGTGCCAGCCGCCAGGTAGCCACAGATACGCAGTATTTT
TRBV12-3/TRBV12-4	NA	many	TRBJ1-5	CASSLGPTGFGQPQHF	TGTGCCAGCAGTTTGGGCCCTACAGGGTTCGGTCAGCCCCAGCATTTT
TRBV11-2	TRBD2	many	TRBJ2-1	CASSFRLAGVSYNEQFF	TGTGCCAGCAGCTTTAGACTAGCGGGAGTCTCCTACAATGAGCAGTTCTTC
TRBV5-4	TRBD2	few	TRBJ2-1	CASSSGGSGSENEQFF	TGTGCCAGCAGCTCGGGGGGCAGCGGGAGTGAGAATGAGCAGTTCTTC
TRBV12-3/TRBV12-4	NA	many	TRBJ2-1	CASSFDPGYEQFF	TGTGCCAGCAGTTTCGATCCGGGCTATGAGCAGTTCTTC
TRBV5-1	TRBD2	many	TRBJ2-3	CASRESLAGVTDTQYF	TGCGCCAGCAGAGAATCACTAGCGGGAGTCACAGATACGCAGTATTTT
TRBV10-1	NA	NA	TRBJ2-7	CASSRDGSYEQYF	TGCGCCAGCAGTCGGGACGGTTCCTACGAGCAGTACTTC
TRBV20-1	TRBD2	many	TRBJ2-7	CSARDRELAGVEQYF	TGCAGTGCTAGAGATAGGGAGCTAGCGGGAGTCGAGCAGTACTTC
TRBV7-9	TRBD1	many	TRBJ2-7	CASSSGPGQGKSYEQYF	TGTGCCAGCAGCTCCGGGCCCGGACAGGGGAAATCCTACGAGCAGTACTTC
TRBV5-6	NA	many	TRBJ2-2	CASSRTPPRKTGELFF	TGTGCCAGCAGCAGGACACCTCCACGTAAGACCGGGGAGCTGTTTTTT
TRBV4-2	NA	many	TRBJ2-1	CASSQPGSGEQFF	TGTGCCAGCAGCCAACCCGGCTCGGGTGAGCAGTTCTTC
TRBV7-2	NA	NA	TRBJ1-5	CASSTQGQPQHF	TGTGCCAGCAGCACCCAGGGCCAGCCCCAGCATTTT
TRBV19	NA	many	TRBJ2-3	CASNLGPSSTDTQYF	TGTGCCAGTAACCTGGGACCTTCGAGCACAGATACGCAGTATTTT
TRBV11-2	NA	many	TRBJ2-3	CASSSSLEAGPSTDTQYF	TGTGCCAGCAGCTCGTCTCTAGAGGCGGGACCGAGCACAGATACGCAGTATTTT
TRBV6-5	TRBD2	NA	TRBJ2-1	CASSYGTSGPYNEQFF	TGTGCCAGCAGTTACGGGACTAGCGGGCCCTACAATGAGCAGTTCTTC
TRBV20-1	TRBD2	once	TRBJ2-4	CSASVVTSWRKNIQYF	TGCAGTGCTAGTGTGGTGACTAGCTGGAGGAAAAACATTCAGTACTTC
TRBV20-1	TRBD1	many	TRBJ2-5	CSARGQGAFKLQETQYF	TGCAGTGCTAGAGGACAGGGGGCCTTCAAACTTCAAGAGACCCAGTACTTC
TRBV7-6	NA	many	TRBJ1-1	CASSSQTLNTEAFF	TGTGCCAGCAGCTCACAGACACTGAACACTGAAGCTTTCTTT
TRBV4-3	TRBD2	many	TRBJ2-1	CASSQDGRGLAIVNEQFF	TGCGCCAGCAGCCAAGATGGTCGGGGACTAGCTATCGTGAATGAGCAGTTCTTC
TRBV30	NA	many	TRBJ2-1	CACTSKGPYNEQFF	TGTGCCTGTACATCCAAAGGCCCCTACAATGAGCAGTTCTTC
TRBV7-8	NA	many	TRBJ1-1	CASSDHLGTSVNTEAFF	TGTGCCAGCAGCGACCATCTTGGGACATCGGTGAACACTGAAGCTTTCTTT